These 4 T cell receptor beta chains were all obtained from the same sample, sequenced in a study of cytomegalovirus exposure and HLA in healthy donors. Amplification used 60 Vbeta primers and 13 Jbeta primers. Profiled with immunoSEQ multiplex PCR; TCRdb holds only in-frame clones, not every one. The repertoire holds some 210,000 clones, with around 87% as singletons. Sequences were obtained from PBMCs. The origin of the receptors is a man aged 30 to 45 in good health and CMV-seronegative.

The chain carries TRBV30 and TRBJ1-2, with TRBD1 identical over 8 bases. Germline-derived CDR1 and CDR2 are GTSNPN and SVGIG (reference sequence). The CDR3 length is 14 residues. The V and J ends lost 1 base and 7 bases, in that order; junction bases with no gene match: 8. CDR3 coding DNA: TGTGCCTGGAGTGCCCTAGGACAGGGCTCTGGCTACACCTTC. Its protein is CAWSALGQGSGYTF.

V usage is TRBV7-2 and J usage is TRBJ1-2, with a weak D call TRBD1 (5 bases). Germline V CDR1 and CDR2: SGHTA, FQGNSA. The germline V and J ends were trimmed by 6 bases and 4 bases, with 18 bases remaining between them. CDR3 length equals 15 residues. The CDR3: CASSKEPGGVYGYTF. As DNA, the CDR3 is TGTGCCAGCAGTAAAGAACCCGGGGGGGTCTATGGCTACACCTTC.

The V and J genes are TRBV7-2 and TRBJ1-2, with TRBD1 identical over 11 bases. Germline V CDR1 and CDR2: SGHTA, FQGNSA. CDR3 length: 15 residues. V trimming: 1 base; J trimming: 8 bases; junction bases outside the gene matches: 6. The CDR3 sequence is CASSLGGTGGQGYTF. As DNA, the CDR3 is TGTGCCAGCAGCTTAGGTGGGACAGGGGGTCAGGGCTACACCTTC.

This sequence joins TRBV18 and TRBJ1-1, with a weak D call TRBD1 (6 bases). V was trimmed by 5 bases and J by 4 bases, leaving 14 bases between them. This CDR3 contains 14 residues. Germline CDR1 is KGHSH and CDR2 is LQKENI. CDR3 nucleotide sequence: TGTGCCAGCTCAAACAGGGAGTTTGGCACTGAAGCTTTCTTT. Translating gives CASSNREFGTEAFF.